The 23 T cell receptor beta chains presented below share a single source sample, sequenced in a study of cytomegalovirus exposure and HLA in healthy donors. A multiplex PCR was run with 60 Vbeta primers and 13 Jbeta primers. Clones were read by immunoSEQ multiplex PCR, and TCRdb kept only the in-frame ones, dropping some. The sample holds 60,000 to 70,000 clones, over 70% seen once. The sample consisted of PBMCs. These receptors all come from a man in his sixties in good health and CMV-seropositive.

In this sample, this clone turned up a few times. The J gene is TRBJ2-1, the V gene TRBV5-1; the D gene is possibly TRBD1 (6 bases). The germline V gene encodes CDR1 SGHRS and CDR2 YFSETQ. Between the trimmed V and J ends, which lost 7 bases and 8 bases, there was a span of 16 bases. The CDR3 runs 13 residues. The CDR3 region has the DNA TGCGCCAGCGGTCCAGCAGGGGTCGATGAGCAGTTCTTC. Translation gives CASGPAGVDEQFF.

DNA for the CDR3: TGTGCCAGCAGCTTCGGTTCTGTTTACGAGCAGTACTTC. It specifies CASSFGSVYEQYF. This chain links TRBV5-8 with TRBJ2-7; D unresolved. Germline-derived CDR1 and CDR2 are SGHTS and YDEGEE. V was pared by 2 bases and J by 4 bases, with 10 bases between. This CDR3 is 13 amino acids long.

The chain is built from TRBV11-3 and TRBJ2-2; possibly TRBD1 for D (6 bases). This CDR3 has 14 amino acids. V lost 11 bases, J lost 4 bases, and 17 bases lay in between. Germline V gene sequence: CDR1 SGHNT, CDR2 YENEEA. The CDR3 region has the DNA TGTGCCTCAAAGACAGGCCCCGGCACCGGGGAGCTGTTTTTT. It yields the protein CASKTGPGTGELFF.

The chain uses TRBV19 and TRBJ2-7, with 12 bases fitting TRBD2. Germline assignment: CDR1 LNHDA and CDR2 SQIVND (reference sequence). The CDR3 runs 14 residues. The junction had 6 bases not matched to a gene; V was cut back by 3 bases and J by 9 bases. The CDR3 sequence is CASSIGLAGTLQYF. The CDR3 region has the DNA TGTGCCAGTAGTATCGGACTAGCGGGGACCTTGCAGTACTTC.

The chain has TRBV11-3 and TRBJ1-1; D gene unclear. The CDR3 contains 13 residues. Germline CDR1 reads SGHNT; CDR2 reads YENEEA. Trimming left V 1 base short and J 10 bases short, with 13 bases between. This CDR3 reads CASSLGATMGAFF. CDR3 DNA sequence: TGTGCCAGCAGCTTAGGGGCTACCATGGGAGCTTTCTTT.

V usage is TRBV6-1 and J usage is TRBJ1-1, with D hard to call. CDR1 and CDR2 from the germline V gene are MNHNS and SASEGT. CDR3 length equals 12 residues. V lost 10 bases and J lost 0, with 9 bases in between. This chain's CDR3 is CATSTMNTEAFF. The CDR3 coding sequence is TGTGCCACCTCGACTATGAACACTGAAGCTTTCTTT.

The rearrangement joins TRBV19 to TRBJ2-1, with 8 nucleotides matching TRBD1. The CDR3 consists of 14 residues. From germline, CDR1 is LNHDA and CDR2 SQIVND (reference sequence). The trim removed 7 bases at V and 5 bases at J, leaving 7 bases unmatched. CDR3 coding DNA: TGTGCCAGTAATTTAAGGACAGGGAACAATGAGCAGTTCTTC. Its translation is CASNLRTGNNEQFF.

V is TRBV20-1 and J is TRBJ2-7; unclear D gene. CDR3 length equals 11 residues. From germline, CDR1 is DFQATT and CDR2 SNEGSKA (reference sequence). V shed 6 bases and J shed 6 bases, with 12 bases lying between them. The CDR3 loop reads CSAPNYGEQYF. CDR3 in DNA: TGCAGTGCCCCAAACTACGGCGAGCAGTACTTC.

In its sample, this clone was seen once. V gene TRBV29-1 combines with J gene TRBJ2-7, with D perhaps matching TRBD2 (6 bases). Trimming removed 0 bases at V and 3 bases at J, with 18 bases between. The CDR3 is 16 amino acids. Germline lookup yields CDR1 SQVTM and CDR2 ANQGSEA. The CDR3 protein is CSVEEGGRTTGYEQYF. In DNA form, the CDR3 reads TGCAGCGTTGAAGAAGGAGGGCGGACCACAGGCTACGAGCAGTACTTC.

The chain joins TRBV6-1 to TRBJ1-3; 8 nucleotides agree with TRBD1. The J segment lost 8 bases and the V segment lost 6 bases, leaving 9 bases of the junction unmatched. CDR3 length: 14 residues. CDR1 is MNHNS and CDR2 is SASEGT in the germline V gene. In nucleotides, the CDR3 is TGTGCCAGCAGCCCGGACAGGGTTAGCGACACCATATATTTT. This codes for CASSPDRVSDTIYF.

This rearrangement joins TRBV7-8 to TRBJ2-1; 7 bases are a match to TRBD2. The trim removed 4 bases at V and 10 bases at J, leaving 13 bases unmatched. Germline assignment: CDR1 SGHVS and CDR2 FQNEAQ. This CDR3 comprises 15 residues. As DNA, the CDR3 is TGTGCCAGCAGCTCCCCCGGGTCACTAGCGAGAGAGCAGTTCTTC. This codes for CASSSPGSLAREQFF.

This clone was counted once. The J gene is TRBJ2-2, the V gene TRBV2, with 13 bases that match TRBD2. V trimming: 4 bases; J trimming: 7 bases; junction bases outside the gene matches: 6. CDR3 length: 16 amino acids. Germline V lookup: CDR1 SNHLY, CDR2 FYNNEI. The CDR3 bases are TGTGCCAGCAGTGTAACTAGCGGGGGGGCTGGCGGGGAGCTGTTTTTT. It is translated as CASSVTSGGAGGELFF.

This chain joins TRBV9 and TRBJ2-5, with 12 nucleotides matching TRBD1. V gave up 0 bases and J gave up 4 bases; unmatched junction bases: 7. Germline CDR1 SGDLS, CDR2 YYNGEE. The CDR3 sequence is 17 residues long. The CDR3 region is CASSVAEGDRGRETQYF. CDR3 sequence (DNA): TGTGCCAGCAGCGTAGCTGAAGGGGACAGGGGGCGAGAGACCCAGTACTTC.

V usage is TRBV7-2 and J usage is TRBJ2-7; D may be TRBD1 (6 bases). With 7 bases removed from V and 5 bases from J, the gap between germline ends came to 18 bases. The CDR3 totals 14 residues. Germline assignment: CDR1 SGHTA and CDR2 FQGNSA. For the CDR3, the DNA is TGTGCCAGCAAATACGGTTTCAGGGACAACGAGCAGTACTTC. Amino acids: CASKYGFRDNEQYF. The full variable domain, in which reference TRBV7-2 and TRBJ2-7 provide the parts outside the CDR3, is GAGVSQSPSNKVTEKGKDVELRCDPISGHTALYWYRQSLGQGLEFLIYFQGNSAPDKSGLPSDRFSAERTGGSVSTLTIQRTQQEDSAVYLCASKYGFRDNEQYFGPGTRLTVT.

This chain joins TRBV7-9 and TRBJ2-7; D remains ambiguous. CDR3 length: 14 residues. The ends were cut back, 5 bases at V and 6 bases at J, with 17 bases in the middle. CDR1 and CDR2 from the germline V gene are SEHNR and FQNEAQ (reference sequence). CDR3 sequence: CASSPPSLGTEQYF. The CDR3 bases are TGTGCCAGCAGCCCGCCCAGCCTAGGCACCGAGCAGTACTTC.

The chain has TRBV5-1 and TRBJ2-5; D may be TRBD2 (5 bases). Germline assignment: CDR1 SGHRS and CDR2 YFSETQ. The length of the CDR3 is 13 residues. The V gene lost 3 bases and the J gene lost 3 bases, with 9 bases spanning the gap. This chain's CDR3 is CASSSGNEETQYF. The CDR3 DNA follows: TGCGCCAGCAGCTCGGGGAACGAAGAGACCCAGTACTTC.

The chain combines TRBV6-6 with TRBJ1-1; tentative D call: TRBD1 (6 bases). Germline CDR1 is MNHNY and CDR2 is SVGAGI (reference sequence). CDR3 length equals 14 residues. V lost 5 bases to trimming and J lost 0 bases, with 10 bases between them. CDR3 amino acids: CASSHGQLNTEAFF. CDR3 DNA sequence: TGTGCCAGCAGTCACGGACAGCTGAACACTGAAGCTTTCTTT.

The V call is TRBV6-5, the J call TRBJ1-1; 9 bases align to TRBD1. CDR3 length: 16 amino acids. Germline V gene data show CDR1 as MNHEY and CDR2 as SVGAGI. J was trimmed by 1 base and V by 4 bases; bases with no gene match: 7. The CDR3 nucleotides are TGTGCCAGCAGTTCCGGGACAGGGACGAGGAACACTGAAGCTTTCTTT. It codes for CASSSGTGTRNTEAFF.

This clone was counted only a few times. The chain links TRBV7-5 to TRBJ2-7; TRBD2, the table's D call, lacks a check against the DNA. TRBV7-5 is labeled a pseudogene. The length of the CDR3 is 12 residues. The CDR3 reads CAHGGNSYEQYF. CDR3 in DNA: TGTGCCCACGGGGGAAACTCCTACGAGCAGTACTTC.

This clone turned up a few times. V usage is TRBV6-1 and J usage is TRBJ1-6; D is ambiguous. CDR1 is MNHNS and CDR2 is SASEGT in the germline V gene. V was trimmed by 4 bases and J by 5 bases, leaving 9 bases between them. This CDR3 has 14 residues. The CDR3 loop is CASSGYSDNSPLHF. In DNA form, the CDR3 reads TGTGCCAGCAGTGGGTATTCGGATAATTCACCCCTCCACTTT.

This chain connects TRBV11-3 to TRBJ2-1; 8 positions agree with TRBD2. J gave up 1 base and V 1 base, and 15 bases lay outside the gene matches. Germline CDR1 is SGHNT and CDR2 is YENEEA. CDR3 size: 20 residues. CDR3 loop: CASSLGRGGAGVVSYNEQFF. Written as DNA, the CDR3 is TGTGCCAGCAGCTTAGGAAGGGGTGGAGCGGGAGTAGTATCCTACAATGAGCAGTTCTTC. Full variable domain (outside the CDR3, taken from reference TRBV11-3 and TRBJ2-1): EAGVVQSPRYKIIEKKQPVAFWCNPISGHNTLYWYLQNLGQGPELLIRYENEEAVDDSQLPKDRFSAERLKGVDSTLKIQPAELGDSAVYLCASSLGRGGAGVVSYNEQFFGPGTRLTVL.

V and J are TRBV10-3 and TRBJ2-7, with 12 bases matching TRBD1. Germline V gene sequence: CDR1 ENHRY, CDR2 SYGVKD. The ends lost 0 bases at V and 1 base at J; junction bases unmatched: 7. The CDR3 length is 18 residues. This CDR3 reads CAISESHRDRGLSYEQYF. The CDR3 DNA is TGTGCCATCAGTGAGTCCCACCGGGACAGGGGGCTTTCCTACGAGCAGTACTTC.

This CDR3 is CASSADRTLNTEAFF. In nucleotides, the CDR3 is TGTGCCAGCAGCGCGGACAGGACGTTGAACACTGAAGCTTTCTTT. The chain has TRBV7-8 and TRBJ1-1; 7 nucleotides match TRBD1. Germline V gene sequence: CDR1 SGHVS, CDR2 FQNEAQ. With V trimmed by 5 bases and J by 0 bases, 6 bases remained unmatched. The CDR3 covers 15 residues.